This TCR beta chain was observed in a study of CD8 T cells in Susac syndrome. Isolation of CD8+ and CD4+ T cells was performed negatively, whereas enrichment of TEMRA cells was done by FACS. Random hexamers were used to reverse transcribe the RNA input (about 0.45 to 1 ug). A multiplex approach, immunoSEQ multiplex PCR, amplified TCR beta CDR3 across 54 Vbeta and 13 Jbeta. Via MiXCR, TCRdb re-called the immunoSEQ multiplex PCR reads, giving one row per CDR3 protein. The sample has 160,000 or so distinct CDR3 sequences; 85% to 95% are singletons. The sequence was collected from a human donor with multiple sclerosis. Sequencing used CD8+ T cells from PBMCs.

The CDR3 is CASSVHEAFF. Here the CDR3 DNA reads TGTGCCAGCAGTGTCCACGAAGCTTTCTTT. This chain uses TRBV2 with TRBJ1-1; D gene uncertain. The V end lost 4 bases, the J end lost 8 bases, and 5 bases lay between the germline ends. This CDR3 region has 10 residues. CDR1 is SNHLY and CDR2 is FYNNEI in the germline V gene.